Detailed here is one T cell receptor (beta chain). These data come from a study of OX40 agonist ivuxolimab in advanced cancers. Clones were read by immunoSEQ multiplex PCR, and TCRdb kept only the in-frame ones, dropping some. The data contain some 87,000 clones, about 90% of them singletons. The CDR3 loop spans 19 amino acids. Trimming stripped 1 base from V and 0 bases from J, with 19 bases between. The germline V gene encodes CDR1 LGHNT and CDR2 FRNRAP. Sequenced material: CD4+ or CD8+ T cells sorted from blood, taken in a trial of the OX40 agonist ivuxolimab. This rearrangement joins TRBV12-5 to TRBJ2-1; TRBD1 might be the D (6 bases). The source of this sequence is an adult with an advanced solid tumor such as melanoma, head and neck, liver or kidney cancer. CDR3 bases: TGTGCTAGTGGTTTGGGGGGGCTCGGGAACCCCAGCTCCTACAATGAGCAGTTCTTC. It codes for CASGLGGLGNPSSYNEQFF.